These 2 T cell receptor beta chains were sequenced from one sample in a study of long-term antiretroviral therapy in people with HIV. Investigators performed immunoSEQ version v3.0 at survey level. Clones were read by immunoSEQ multiplex PCR, and TCRdb kept only the in-frame ones, dropping some. The sample yields over 15,000 clones, approximately 95% seen once. The sequences come from unsorted PBMCs, collected 10.4 years after starting antiretroviral therapy. The receptor source for this set is a man aged 25-40 years with HIV.

V is TRBV2 and J is TRBJ1-1; D is unresolved. CDR1 and CDR2 from the germline V gene are SNHLY and FYNNEI. V dropped 4 bases and J dropped 4 bases, with 13 bases sitting between them. This CDR3 contains 14 residues. CDR3 bases: TGTGCCAGCAGTGGTGGCCTCCGGGGCACTGAAGCTTTCTTT. Protein product: CASSGGLRGTEAFF.

CDR3 nucleotide sequence: TGTGCCAGCAGTACAGACAGATTGAACACTGAAGCTTTCTTT. This codes for CASSTDRLNTEAFF. This chain connects TRBV7-9 to TRBJ1-1; weak D call: TRBD1 (5 bases). In germline, CDR1 is SEHNR, CDR2 FQNEAQ (reference sequence). Trimming pared 6 bases from V and 0 bases from J, leaving 11 bases between. The CDR3 consists of 14 residues.